This TCR beta chain was sequenced for a study of identical twins. The study, taken as a whole, reports: Part of the zero-insertion signal could reflect confounding by invariant MAIT and iNKT cells. Within beta out-of-frame sequences, the excess sharing observed between twins was weaker.

CDR1 and CDR2 (germline): SGHVS, FNYEAQ. Losses at the gene ends were 5 bases for V and 0 bases for J; bases not matched to a gene: 7. CDR3 length equals 17 residues. On this clonotype itself: Its target is not known.

From the 5' RACE reads, TCRdb called clonotypes with MiXCR, one entry per CDR3 protein. Of about 790,000 distinct CDR3 sequences detected, about 20% appear once; the ten largest clones hold 10% to 15%. These data were also filed under a second study, of T cells expressing NK-cell markers. Per that paper: Of eight sequenced donors, seven were HCMV-seropositive and one HCMV-seronegative. The study found these clonotypes also leading the CD3+CD56-NKG2C+ fraction in several donors.

The sequence came from a woman aged 18-35 years in good health. Sequenced material: PBMCs. The gene calls are TRBV7-6 and TRBJ2-6; TRBD2 aligns across 7 bases. The CDR3 sequence: CASSPRGSSSGANVLTF. The CDR3 DNA reads TGTGCCAGCAGCCCGCGGGGGTCCTCCTCTGGGGCCAACGTCCTGACTTTC. Combining the CDR3 with reference TRBV7-6 and TRBJ2-6 gives the whole variable domain GAGVSQSPRYKVTKRGQDVALRCDPISGHVSLYWYRQALGQGPEFLTYFNYEAQQDKSGLPNDRFSAERPEGSISTLTIQRTEQRDSAMYRCASSPRGSSSGANVLTFGAGSRLTVL.